This TCR beta chain stems from a study of blood T cell repertoires in COVID-19. Study-wide background: The United States, Italy and Spain were the sources of the acute and convalescent COVID-19 samples.

Sequenced by immunoSEQ multiplex PCR; TCRdb stores in-frame clones only, minus some. The sample has approximately 220,000 clones; around nine tenths are singletons. Germline-derived CDR1 and CDR2 are SGHRS and YFSETQ. This CDR3 has 16 amino acids. Germline trimming cut 3 bases from V and 2 bases from J; bases unmatched to any gene: 3. The study drew participants aged roughly 18 to 95 years from approximately 25 US areas. The sample taken for sequencing was PBMCs or T cells enriched from blood (not recorded which). The source is a woman under 40 who had been exposed to COVID-19. The chain uses TRBV5-1 and TRBJ2-3, with 13 bases identical to TRBD2. CDR3 DNA sequence: TGCGCCAGCAGCTCGGGACTAGCGGGGCACACAGATACGCAGTATTTT. Its protein is CASSSGLAGHTDTQYF.